The clone carrying this T cell receptor (beta chain) is a singleton in its sample. The same CDR3 arises from other DNA sequences in this sample as well. The data were taken from a study of blood T cell repertoires in COVID-19. Turning to the study itself: Sites in the United States, Italy and Spain provided acute and convalescent COVID-19 samples. In each case, the material was cDNA or gDNA derived from T cells, B-cell-depleted T cells, or PBMCs.

Seattle enrolled patients during active infection and tracked them longitudinally. Original processing notes: For nucleated cells, counts were estimated from reference gene primer amplification. Sequenced by immunoSEQ multiplex PCR; TCRdb stores in-frame clones only, minus some. V, J and clone size derive from that table, while D and trimming were established from the DNA sequence. Of about 100,000 clones in the sample, 75% to 90% were seen once. The CDR3 sequence is 14 residues long. V was pared by 3 bases and J by 5 bases, with 2 bases of the junction left unmatched. From germline, CDR1 is SEHNR and CDR2 FQNEAQ (reference sequence).

The chain links TRBV7-9 to TRBJ1-4; 8 nucleotides match TRBD1. The specimen was peripheral blood. The TCR originated in a woman in her 50s with COVID-19, enrolled during active disease. CDR3 region: CASSFQGANEKLFF. Here the CDR3 DNA reads TGTGCCAGCAGCTTTCAGGGGGCAAATGAAAAACTGTTTTTT.